Following are 22 T cell receptor beta chains from one sample sequenced in a study of T cells in Graves' hyperthyroidism and ophthalmopathy. The TCR beta CDR3 regions underwent amplification using RNA transcripts as the source. In the first-round RT-PCR of the TCR CDR3, the HTBI primer set was used. TCRdb recomputed calls from the multiplex PCR reads with MiXCR, one row per CDR3 protein. The data show 350,000 to 400,000 distinct CDR3 sequences, with approximately 17% seen just once and 40% held by the top ten. The specimen sequenced was blood. All receptors come from a man aged 18 to 30 with Graves' ophthalmopathy.

This clonotype was seen at least ten times. The chain couples TRBV9 to TRBJ1-1, with D unresolved. This CDR3 comprises 13 residues. Germline values: CDR1 SGDLS, CDR2 YYNGEE. V lost 0 bases to trimming and J lost 1 base, with 4 bases between them. This CDR3 reads CASSVGPNTEAFF. The CDR3 DNA follows: TGTGCCAGCAGCGTAGGCCCGAACACTGAAGCTTTCTTT.

The gene calls are TRBV7-6 and TRBJ2-2; D is ambiguous. Looked up from germline, CDR1 is SGHVS and CDR2 is FNYEAQ. The germline V and J ends were trimmed by 2 bases and 2 bases, with 12 bases remaining between them. The CDR3 loop spans 16 amino acids. As DNA, the CDR3 is TGTGCCAGCAGCTTAAACTCCAGGACCAACACCGGGGAGCTGTTTTTT. Translated: CASSLNSRTNTGELFF.

The sample holds many counts of this clonotype. The J gene is TRBJ2-3, the V gene TRBV3-1, with TRBD2 matching over 7 bases. The V and J ends lost 0 bases and 4 bases, in that order; junction bases with no gene match: 13. The CDR3 is 18 amino acids. In germline, CDR1 is LGHDT, CDR2 YNNKEL (reference sequence). The CDR3 DNA reads TGTGCCAGCAGCCAAGATGCCTGGACCCCGGGGGGTGCAGATACGCAGTATTTT. This translates into CASSQDAWTPGGADTQYF.

The gene calls are TRBV27 and TRBJ2-7; either TRBD1 or TRBD2 may supply D (5 bases each). Germline CDR1 reads MNHEY; CDR2 reads SMNVEV (reference sequence). Trimming cost V 0 bases and J 3 bases, with 12 bases left between them. The length of the CDR3 is 15 residues. CDR3 sequence: CASSLSPGRDYEQYF. CDR3 DNA: TGTGCCAGCAGTTTATCGCCGGGACGGGACTACGAGCAGTACTTC.

This clonotype was seen more than once but under ten times. This sequence joins TRBV10-3 and TRBJ2-3, with 8 bases fitting TRBD1. The CDR3 is 13 residues long. Germline CDR1 is ENHRY and CDR2 is SYGVKD. V lost 9 bases to trimming and J lost 2 bases; unmatched junction nucleotides: 4. The CDR3 DNA sequence: TGTGCCATTGGGACAGGCCTCACAGATACGCAGTATTTT. Translation: CAIGTGLTDTQYF.

The V gene is TRBV20-1, the J gene TRBJ2-3, with a tentative D call TRBD2 (8 bases). Trimming cost V 3 bases and J 2 bases, with 24 bases left between them. The CDR3 loop spans 18 amino acids. CDR1 is DFQATT and CDR2 is SNEGSKA in the germline V gene (reference sequence). The CDR3 protein is CSARPTGAAGESTDTQYF. In DNA form, the CDR3 reads TGCAGTGCTAGGCCCACAGGGGCAGCGGGGGAATCCACAGATACGCAGTATTTT.

At least ten counts were recorded for this clonotype. The chain recombines TRBV10-2 with TRBJ2-1; 7 bases align to TRBD1. Per the germline V gene, CDR1 is WSHSY and CDR2 is SAAADI. CDR3 size: 13 residues. The junction had 2 bases not matched to a gene; V was cut back by 6 bases and J by 3 bases. CDR3 loop: CASRQGFYNEQFF. The DNA of the CDR3 is TGCGCCAGCAGACAGGGGTTCTACAATGAGCAGTTCTTC.

This clonotype was counted many times. The chain recombines TRBV7-3 with TRBJ2-1; the match to TRBD2 covers 9 bases. CDR1 is SGHTA, CDR2 FQGTGA, per germline. This CDR3 is built from 17 residues. J was trimmed by 8 bases and V by 0 bases; bases with no gene match: 11. In DNA form, the CDR3 reads TGTGCCAGCAGCTTAACGTCTGGGGGCGGGGGGGACGATGAGCAGTTCTTC. It yields the protein CASSLTSGGGGDDEQFF.

This chain links TRBV5-1 with TRBJ2-2; D unresolved. CDR1 is SGHRS, CDR2 YFSETQ, per germline. CDR3 length equals 17 residues. Trimming removed 0 bases from V and 2 bases from J, with 14 bases in between. The CDR3 bases are TGCGCCAGCAGCTTGGGGACCAAACCTTTAAACACCGGGGAGCTGTTTTTT. Encoded protein: CASSLGTKPLNTGELFF.

This clonotype occurred a few times. One junction end disagrees with the germline gene, perhaps due to a read error. This rearrangement joins TRBV6-1 to TRBJ1-3; TRBD1 agrees at 10 bases. The CDR3 has 12 residues. The germline CDR1 and CDR2 sequences are MNHNS and SASEGT. Here the CDR3 reads CASSEAGTGAHF. The CDR3 DNA is TGTGCCAGCAGTGAAGCGGGGACAGGGGCTCATTTT.

The V call is TRBV29-1, the J call TRBJ1-1; D may be TRBD1 (5 bases). This CDR3 is built from 14 residues. The germline V gene has CDR1 SQVTM and CDR2 ANQGSEA. Between the trimmed V and J ends, which lost 6 bases and 0 bases, there was a span of 14 bases. The DNA for the CDR3 is TGCAGCGTCGGGACGGCCGCTATGAACACTGAAGCTTTCTTT. Translating it yields CSVGTAAMNTEAFF. The full variable domain, with the rest looked up from reference TRBV29-1 and TRBJ1-1, is SAVISQKPSRDICQRGTSLTIQCQVDSQVTMMFWYRQQPGQSLTLIATANQGSEATYESGFVIDKFPISRPNLTFSTLTVSNMSPEDSSIYLCSVGTAAMNTEAFFGQGTRLTVV.

This clonotype appeared many times. This chain uses TRBV2 with TRBJ1-5, with D hard to call. The V gene's germline CDR1 is SNHLY and CDR2 FYNNEI. The CDR3 is made up of 15 amino acids. Here the CDR3 DNA reads TGTGCTACGAGAAAGGAGGATACTAGCAATCAGCCCCAGCATTTT. Protein sequence: CATRKEDTSNQPQHF.

This clonotype was observed many times. The CDR3 DNA follows: TGCGCCAGCACCGGACAGGGCCACGAGCAGTACTTC. It translates to CASTGQGHEQYF. The chain joins TRBV5-1 to TRBJ2-7; 8 bases fit TRBD1. The V segment lost 6 bases and the J segment 5 bases; nucleotides outside the gene matches: 4. CDR1 and CDR2 from the germline V gene are SGHRS and YFSETQ. The CDR3 sequence is 12 residues long.

The genes are TRBV5-6 and TRBJ1-4; 9 bases agree with TRBD1. CDR1 and CDR2 from the germline V gene are SGHDT and YYEEEE. Unmatched junction bases numbered 6, after V lost 4 bases and J lost 5 bases. CDR3 length: 15 residues. The CDR3 spells CASSVRQGGNEKLFF. The CDR3 nucleotides are TGTGCCAGCAGCGTCCGACAGGGGGGGAATGAAAAACTGTTTTTT. Full variable domain (remainder filled in from reference TRBV5-6 and TRBJ1-4): DAGVTQSPTHLIKTRGQQVTLRCSPKSGHDTVSWYQQALGQGPQFIFQYYEEEERQRGNFPDRFSGHQFPNYSSELNVNALLLGDSALYLCASSVRQGGNEKLFFGSGTQLSVL.

This clonotype has more than one count but fewer than ten. This chain connects TRBV5-1 to TRBJ2-5, with D possibly called TRBD1 or TRBD2 (6 bases each). Germline CDR1 and CDR2: SGHRS and YFSETQ. This CDR3 comprises 15 residues. Trimming pared 4 bases from V and 0 bases from J, leaving 13 bases between. CDR3 DNA sequence: TGCGCCAGCAGCCAAGGGGGGAGGTACCAAGAGACCCAGTACTTC. It translates to CASSQGGRYQETQYF.

This clonotype was picked up many times. The chain combines TRBV28 with TRBJ1-2; 11 bases map to TRBD1. V trimming: 3 bases; J trimming: 7 bases; junction bases outside the gene matches: 7. This CDR3 contains 15 residues. Germline V CDR1 and CDR2: MDHEN, SYDVKM. CDR3 region: CASSLGGQGALGYTF. The DNA of the CDR3 is TGTGCCAGCAGTTTGGGAGGACAGGGGGCGCTTGGCTACACCTTC.

This clonotype was seen more than once but under ten times. This chain joins TRBV7-9 and TRBJ2-2, with D maybe TRBD1 (6 bases). V dropped 2 bases and J dropped 7 bases, with 17 bases sitting between them. This CDR3 has 16 residues. Germline-derived CDR1 and CDR2 are SEHNR and FQNEAQ (reference sequence). The CDR3 is CASSLRQAGLGGELFF. The DNA of the CDR3 is TGTGCCAGCAGCTTAAGACAGGCGGGTCTAGGCGGGGAGCTGTTTTTT.

This clonotype was recorded a few times. This chain uses TRBV3-1 with TRBJ1-1; 8 nucleotides match TRBD1. After removal of 8 bases from V and 1 base from J, the junction contained 6 bases not matched to a gene. This CDR3 region has 14 residues. The V gene's germline CDR1 is LGHDT and CDR2 YNNKEL (reference sequence). CDR3 loop: CASLLQGANTEAFF. CDR3 bases: TGTGCCAGCCTACTCCAGGGGGCGAACACTGAAGCTTTCTTT.

In this sample, this clonotype turned up many times. This chain uses TRBV5-5 with TRBJ1-1; no definite D call. Germline values: CDR1 SGHKS, CDR2 YYEKEE (reference sequence). The V gene lost 4 bases and the J gene lost 1 base, with 8 bases spanning the gap. This CDR3 is 13 amino acids long. The CDR3 nucleotides are TGTGCCAGCAGCACCGAGCCGAACACTGAAGCTTTCTTT. Translation gives CASSTEPNTEAFF.

This clonotype came up many times. This rearrangement joins TRBV12-3 or TRBV12-4 to TRBJ1-1; D gene unclear. V was cut by 1 base and J by 8 bases, with 8 bases left in between. The CDR3 spans 12 residues. The CDR3 DNA follows: TGTGCCAGCAGTTTAGTAGGGTACGAAGCTTTCTTT. This sequence encodes CASSLVGYEAFF.

This clonotype was counted between two and nine times. The chain recombines TRBV3-1 with TRBJ2-1; 7 nucleotides agree with TRBD2. V was clipped by 1 base and J by 4 bases; unmatched bases: 10. Germline CDR1 is LGHDT and CDR2 is YNNKEL (reference sequence). CDR3 length: 17 residues. CDR3 nucleotide sequence: TGTGCCAGCAGCCAAGGGGCCCTAGCGGCCTTTTACAATGAGCAGTTCTTC. It yields the protein CASSQGALAAFYNEQFF.

This clonotype was seen ten or more times. The chain couples TRBV12-3 or TRBV12-4 to TRBJ2-5, with a possible D match to TRBD2 (6 bases). This CDR3 region has 15 residues. Trimming stripped 7 bases from V and 5 bases from J, with 20 bases between. As DNA, the CDR3 is TGTGCCAGCACCTCTGGGCGGGGAGGTTTGGAGACCCAGTACTTC. Translation: CASTSGRGGLETQYF.